Shown below are 29 T cell receptor beta chains from a single sample sequenced in a study of blood T cell repertoires in COVID-19. TCRdb's table, derived via immunoSEQ multiplex PCR, lists solely in-frame clones and lacks some. The sample has under 350,000 clones, 83% seen once. The sample comprised peripheral blood. These receptors were collected from a woman in her fifties or sixties who had recovered from COVID-19.

The gene calls are TRBV18 and TRBJ2-3; 8 bases are a match to TRBD1. V dropped 2 bases and J dropped 4; count of bases not matched to a gene: 2. The CDR3 contains 14 residues. Germline V CDR1 and CDR2: KGHSH, LQKENI. CDR3 DNA: TGTGCCAGCTCACCAACAGGGGGTGCAGATACGCAGTATTTT. Translated, it gives CASSPTGGADTQYF.

V and J are TRBV28 and TRBJ2-7; the match to TRBD2 covers 10 bases. The CDR3 contains 17 residues. V shed 6 bases and J 2 bases; nucleotides not matched to a gene: 13. From germline, CDR1 is MDHEN and CDR2 SYDVKM. CDR3 amino acids: CASSPARRLAGAYEQYF. CDR3 in DNA: TGTGCCAGCAGCCCGGCCAGGCGGCTAGCGGGGGCCTACGAGCAGTACTTC. The variable domain in full, completed from reference TRBV28 and TRBJ2-7, reads DVKVTQSSRYLVKRTGEKVFLECVQDMDHENMFWYRQDPGLGLRLIYFSYDVKMKEKGDIPEGYSVSREKKERFSLILESASTNQTSMYLCASSPARRLAGAYEQYFGPGTRLTVT.

By proportion, this clone is medium-sized. CDR3 region: CASTRTSGDYNEQFF. In nucleotides, the CDR3 is TGTGCCAGTACCCGGACTAGCGGAGATTACAATGAGCAGTTCTTC. This chain links TRBV19 with TRBJ2-1; 10 positions match TRBD2. The V segment lost 7 bases and the J segment 4 bases; nucleotides outside the gene matches: 7. The CDR3 runs 15 residues. Germline V gene data show CDR1 as LNHDA and CDR2 as SQIVND (reference sequence).

J is TRBJ1-2 and V is TRBV7-2; D is perhaps TRBD1 (5 bases). V was cut by 3 bases and J by 1 base, with 15 bases left in between. Germline assignment: CDR1 SGHTA and CDR2 FQGNSA. This CDR3 region has 16 residues. The CDR3 region has the DNA TGTGCCAGCAGCTTTAAGGGTTCGGGGGGTAACTATGGCTACACCTTC. Translating gives CASSFKGSGGNYGYTF.

This sequence joins TRBV7-2 and TRBJ2-1; 11 positions match TRBD2. Germline loops: CDR1 SGHTA, CDR2 FQGNSA. The CDR3 is made up of 16 amino acids. The ends lost 2 bases at V and 9 bases at J; junction bases unmatched: 9. The DNA of the CDR3 is TGTGCCAGCAGCTTACGTGCGACTAGCGGGATTAGTGAGCAGTTCTTC. It encodes CASSLRATSGISEQFF.

Only one count was recorded for this clone. The chain joins TRBV30 to TRBJ1-5, with D possibly TRBD1 on 6 matching bases. V was shortened by 0 bases and J by 4 bases, with 13 bases between the two germline ends. The germline V gene has CDR1 GTSNPN and CDR2 SVGIG (reference sequence). The CDR3 sequence is 15 residues long. In DNA form, the CDR3 reads TGTGCCTGGAGTGTAGGGGGAGGGACAAATCAGCCCCAGCATTTT. As protein: CAWSVGGGTNQPQHF.

The CDR3 loop is CASSSTGTGFPGANVLTF. DNA for the CDR3: TGTGCCAGCAGTTCTACCGGGACAGGGTTCCCTGGGGCCAACGTCCTGACTTTC. The chain has TRBV27 and TRBJ2-6; 9 bases match TRBD1. Germline lookup yields CDR1 MNHEY and CDR2 SMNVEV (reference sequence). V was pared by 4 bases and J by 2 bases, with 9 bases of the junction left unmatched. The CDR3 has 18 amino acids.

This clone appeared a few times. This chain links TRBV5-4 with TRBJ1-5; 7 bases are a match to TRBD1. V gave up 3 bases and J gave up 4 bases; unmatched junction bases: 4. The CDR3 is 14 amino acids. Germline loops: CDR1 SGHNT, CDR2 YYREEE (reference sequence). Here the CDR3 DNA reads TGTGCCAGCAGCTCGGGGACAGCTAATCAGCCCCAGCATTTT. Protein product: CASSSGTANQPQHF.

The chain has TRBV3-1 (or the pseudogene TRBV3-2) and TRBJ2-1; 7 bases are shared with TRBD2. This CDR3 spans 15 amino acids. From germline, CDR1 is LGHDT and CDR2 YNNKEL (reference sequence). V trimming: 3 bases; J trimming: 7 bases; junction bases outside the gene matches: 9. The CDR3 sequence is CASSHAGVLGNEQFF. Here the CDR3 DNA reads TGTGCCAGCAGCCACGCGGGGGTCCTGGGGAATGAGCAGTTCTTC.

The rearrangement uses TRBV6-2 or TRBV6-3 and TRBJ2-5, with 12 bases lining up with TRBD2. CDR3 length: 17 residues. The V segment lost 0 bases and the J segment 3 bases; nucleotides outside the gene matches: 5. Germline CDR1 is MNHEY and CDR2 is SVGEGT. The CDR3 region is CASSYSRTSGAKETQYF. CDR3 in DNA: TGTGCCAGCAGTTACTCCAGGACTAGCGGGGCGAAAGAGACCCAGTACTTC.

This clone was recorded only once. V is TRBV28 and J is TRBJ1-1; D is possibly TRBD1 (6 bases). The V and J ends lost 6 bases and 6 bases respectively, with 17 bases between them. The CDR3 spans 14 residues. Germline loops: CDR1 MDHEN, CDR2 SYDVKM. In DNA, the CDR3 is TGTGCCAGCAGAGACGGGGGGCGAGTCGCTGAAGCTTTCTTT. Translation: CASRDGGRVAEAFF.

V and J are TRBV12-5 and TRBJ1-1; 7 nucleotides agree with TRBD1. Germline V gene sequence: CDR1 LGHNT, CDR2 FRNRAP. The junction had 1 base not matched to a gene; V was cut back by 5 bases and J by 1 base. This CDR3 spans 13 amino acids. The CDR3 sequence: CASGRQGNTEAFF. For the CDR3, the DNA is TGTGCTAGTGGTCGACAGGGGAACACTGAAGCTTTCTTT.

V is TRBV19 and J is TRBJ2-3, with TRBD1 matching over 7 bases. Germline-derived CDR1 and CDR2 are LNHDA and SQIVND (reference sequence). This CDR3 is 15 amino acids long. Trimming removed 6 bases from V and 6 bases from J; junction bases left unmatched: 12. CDR3 residues: CASSPDRAGRDTQYF. DNA of the CDR3: TGTGCCAGTAGCCCAGACAGGGCAGGAAGGGATACGCAGTATTTT.

This chain links TRBV6-2 or TRBV6-3 with TRBJ1-1; possibly TRBD1 for D (6 bases). CDR3 length: 17 amino acids. Per germline, CDR1 MNHEY and CDR2 SVGEGT. The V gene lost 1 base and the J gene lost 0 bases, with 15 bases spanning the gap. The CDR3 DNA is TGTGCCAGCAGTTACTATATCCACGGGACACTGAACACTGAAGCTTTCTTT. This sequence encodes CASSYYIHGTLNTEAFF.

This sequence joins TRBV5-4 and TRBJ2-7; D is perhaps TRBD2 (6 bases). V lost 0 bases and J lost 7, with 14 bases in between. This CDR3 region has 14 residues. The V gene's germline CDR1 is SGHNT and CDR2 YYREEE (reference sequence). The CDR3 sequence is CASSLETGVREQYF. CDR3 in DNA: TGTGCCAGCAGCTTGGAAACGGGGGTTAGGGAGCAGTACTTC. Full variable domain (remainder filled in from reference TRBV5-4 and TRBJ2-7): ETGVTQSPTHLIKTRGQQVTLRCSSQSGHNTVSWYQQALGQGPQFIFQYYREEENGRGNFPPRFSGLQFPNYSSELNVNALELDDSALYLCASSLETGVREQYFGPGTRLTVT.

The V and J genes are TRBV15 and TRBJ1-5, with D possibly being TRBD1 (6 bases). V was cut by 3 bases and J by 5 bases, with 14 bases left in between. The V gene's germline CDR1 is LNHNV and CDR2 YYDKDF (reference sequence). CDR3 size: 15 residues. CDR3 amino acids: CATSSPRGGYQPQHF. CDR3 sequence (DNA): TGTGCCACCAGCAGCCCCAGGGGAGGGTATCAGCCCCAGCATTTT.

This clone was observed a handful of times. V gene TRBV6-2 or TRBV6-3 combines with J gene TRBJ1-3; 8 nucleotides agree with TRBD1. This CDR3 has 13 amino acids. V trimming: 6 bases; J trimming: 3 bases; junction bases outside the gene matches: 1. The germline V gene has CDR1 MNHEY and CDR2 SVGEGT. The CDR3 DNA reads TGTGCCAGCAGCGGGACAGGTGGAAACACCATATATTTT. This codes for CASSGTGGNTIYF.

The chain uses TRBV5-1 and TRBJ1-1, with TRBD1 matching 12 bases. V lost 5 bases, J lost 4 bases, and 9 bases stayed unmatched. The germline V gene encodes CDR1 SGHRS and CDR2 YFSETQ. The CDR3 has 16 amino acids. CDR3 sequence (DNA): TGCGCCAGCAGTGAGGGGACAGGGGGCGGTAGCACTGAAGCTTTCTTT. As protein: CASSEGTGGGSTEAFF.

J is TRBJ2-2 and V is TRBV28; 9 nucleotides agree with TRBD1. CDR3 length equals 16 residues. The germline V gene encodes CDR1 MDHEN and CDR2 SYDVKM. Losses at the gene ends were 4 bases for V and 7 bases for J; bases not matched to a gene: 10. The CDR3 region is CASSSWTTGGIGELFF. CDR3 in DNA: TGTGCCAGCAGTTCTTGGACCACAGGGGGCATCGGGGAGCTGTTTTTT.

This chain joins TRBV10-1 and TRBJ1-5; TRBD1 is a possible D gene (5 bases). V lost 9 bases to trimming and J lost 3 bases, with 18 bases between them. Germline CDR1 and CDR2: WNHNN and SYGVQD (reference sequence). CDR3 length: 15 residues. The CDR3 protein is CARYLPRQSNQPQHF. CDR3 in DNA: TGCGCCAGGTACCTACCCCGACAGTCCAATCAGCCCCAGCATTTT.

The chain carries TRBV5-6 and TRBJ2-5, with 10 bases matching TRBD2. Germline V lookup: CDR1 SGHDT, CDR2 YYEEEE. J was trimmed by 5 bases and V by 4 bases; bases with no gene match: 8. This CDR3 is built from 15 residues. The CDR3 reads CASSHERGGRETQYF. CDR3 sequence (DNA): TGTGCCAGCAGCCACGAGCGGGGGGGCCGGGAGACCCAGTACTTC.

The chain carries TRBV11-2 and TRBJ1-3; TRBD1 might be the D (5 bases). Germline CDR1 SGHAT, CDR2 FQNNGV. The CDR3 has 14 residues. Trimming removed 2 bases at V and 2 bases at J, with 7 bases between. In DNA form, the CDR3 reads TGTGCCAGCAGCTTAAGCAGGGCTGGAAACACCATATATTTT. It yields the protein CASSLSRAGNTIYF.

The chain links TRBV19 to TRBJ2-5, with TRBD2 matching over 8 bases. This CDR3 is built from 15 residues. Germline CDR1 reads LNHDA; CDR2 reads SQIVND (reference sequence). V dropped 5 bases and J dropped 1; count of bases not matched to a gene: 6. In DNA form, the CDR3 reads TGTGCCAGTAGTGGAGTAGCGGGGCCCCAAGAGACCCAGTACTTC. It codes for CASSGVAGPQETQYF.

The V call is TRBV9, the J call TRBJ1-5, with a possible D match to TRBD1 (6 bases). V was clipped by 0 bases and J by 3 bases, with 10 bases between them. CDR1 and CDR2 (germline): SGDLS, YYNGEE. The CDR3 covers 15 residues. Here the CDR3 DNA reads TGTGCCAGCAGCGTAGGGGGACAAGTCAATCAGCCCCAGCATTTT. Translated, it gives CASSVGGQVNQPQHF.

The chain uses TRBV28 and TRBJ1-6; D is undetermined. Germline CDR1 and CDR2: MDHEN and SYDVKM. Trimming removed 5 bases at V and 10 bases at J, with 9 bases between. The CDR3 consists of 12 residues. CDR3 bases: TGTGCCAGCAGTCCGGTGATGTCACCCCTCCACTTT. This encodes CASSPVMSPLHF.

The rearrangement links TRBV6-2 or TRBV6-3 to TRBJ2-3, with TRBD2 as a possible D gene (6 bases). In germline, CDR1 is MNHEY, CDR2 SVGEGT. The CDR3 is 17 amino acids. V was pared by 1 base and J by 6 bases, with 20 bases between. The CDR3 DNA reads as TGTGCCAGCAGTTACTTACGGGCGGGGCTTGCACGGGATACGCAGTATTTT. It translates to CASSYLRAGLARDTQYF.

This sequence joins TRBV7-2 and TRBJ2-5; 7 bases are a match to TRBD2. V lost 2 bases, J lost 4 bases, and 7 bases stayed unmatched. The germline gives CDR1 SGHTA, CDR2 FQGNSA. The CDR3 spans 15 residues. The CDR3 bases are TGTGCCAGCAGCTTACAAGGACTAGTCGCAGAGACCCAGTACTTC. Amino acid sequence: CASSLQGLVAETQYF.

The chain links TRBV6-2 or TRBV6-3 to TRBJ1-2, with 10 nucleotides matching TRBD1. Germline loops: CDR1 MNHEY, CDR2 SVGEGT. After removal of 5 bases from V and 3 bases from J, the junction contained 0 bases not matched to a gene. The CDR3 runs 13 residues. The CDR3 reads CASSGTGDYGYTF. CDR3 coding DNA: TGTGCCAGCAGTGGGACAGGGGACTATGGCTACACCTTC.

The V call is TRBV19, the J call TRBJ1-1; D is possibly TRBD1 (6 bases). The V gene's germline CDR1 is LNHDA and CDR2 SQIVND (reference sequence). The CDR3 runs 14 residues. V lost 6 bases to trimming and J lost 6 bases, with 17 bases between them. The chain's CDR3 is CASSRRQASPEAFF. CDR3 nucleotide sequence: TGTGCCAGTAGCCGACGACAGGCCAGCCCTGAAGCTTTCTTT.